Reported below is one T cell receptor (beta chain). Its antigen is not known. cDNA libraries of TCR beta carried unique molecular identifiers. TCRdb re-analysed the PCR reads in MiXCR, keeping a single row per CDR3 protein. The table has about 540,000 distinct CDR3 sequences, 34% seen once. The data derive from a study of post-analysis software for immune sequencing data. Study-level points and caveats: Samples sharing a preparation batch grouped tightly together when assessed by F measure. Elevated frequency relative to controls characterized a handful of TRBV segments in patients, TRBV5-6, TRBV5-1 and TRBV20-1 among them.

In germline, CDR1 is LGHDT, CDR2 YNNKEL (reference sequence). V was trimmed by 0 bases and J by 3 bases, leaving 14 bases between them. There are 17 residues in the CDR3. The clonotype originates from a girl younger than 18 with multiple sclerosis. Sequencing was carried out using blood. This chain links TRBV3-1 with TRBJ1-4, with D hard to call. The CDR3 bases are TGTGCCAGCAGCCAAGAGAAAGGGATGTACGCTAATGAAAAACTGTTTTTT. Its protein product is CASSQEKGMYANEKLFF. The whole variable domain, filled in from reference TRBV3-1 and TRBJ1-4, reads DTAVSQTPKYLVTQMGNDKSIKCEQNLGHDTMYWYKQDSKKFLKIMFSYNNKELIINETVPNRFSPKSPDKAHLNLHINSLELGDSAVYFCASSQEKGMYANEKLFFGSGTQLSVL.